This passage covers 13 T cell receptor beta chains from one sample sequenced in a study of blood T cell repertoires in COVID-19. Assay used: immunoSEQ multiplex PCR; TCRdb lists only in-frame clones, some missing. The table has a few hundred thousand clones, around nine tenths seen once. The sequencing input was PBMCs or T cells enriched from blood (not recorded which). Receptors were obtained from a woman between 50 and 59 years old who had recovered from COVID-19.

The chain employs TRBV6-5 and TRBJ1-5; TRBD1 is a possible D gene (6 bases). Trimming left V 7 bases short and J 1 base short, with 8 bases between. Germline CDR1 MNHEY, CDR2 SVGAGI. The CDR3 is made up of 13 amino acids. CDR3 coding DNA: TGTGCCAGCAAAGGACAGAGCAATCAGCCCCAGCATTTT. As protein: CASKGQSNQPQHF.

The chain employs TRBV19 and TRBJ1-5; D ambiguous. CDR1 and CDR2 (germline): LNHDA, SQIVND (reference sequence). V lost 3 bases and J 0 bases, leaving 9 bases between the germline ends. This CDR3 has 15 amino acids. CDR3 amino acids: CASSITDNSNQPQHF. The CDR3 DNA is TGTGCCAGTAGTATCACAGACAATAGCAATCAGCCCCAGCATTTT.

This chain uses TRBV11-2 with TRBJ2-2, with 12 bases that match TRBD1. The trim removed 5 bases at V and 5 bases at J, leaving 9 bases unmatched. CDR1 is SGHAT, CDR2 FQNNGV, per germline. The CDR3 covers 17 residues. CDR3 in amino acids: CASSGDRGRMLTGELFF. The CDR3 DNA reads as TGTGCCAGCAGCGGGGACAGGGGGCGCATGCTGACCGGGGAGCTGTTTTTT. Full variable domain (outside the CDR3, taken from reference TRBV11-2 and TRBJ2-2): EAGVAQSPRYKIIEKRQSVAFWCNPISGHATLYWYQQILGQGPKLLIQFQNNGVVDDSQLPKDRFSAERLKGVDSTLKIQPAKLEDSAVYLCASSGDRGRMLTGELFFGEGSRLTVL.

This clone was seen just once. The V gene is TRBV5-1, the J gene TRBJ1-2; 10 bases match TRBD1. Looked up from germline, CDR1 is SGHRS and CDR2 is YFSETQ. The CDR3 is 14 amino acids. After removal of 0 bases from V and 5 bases from J, the junction contained 1 base not matched to a gene. The CDR3 here is CASSLADRGYGYTF. DNA for the CDR3: TGCGCCAGCAGCTTGGCGGACAGGGGGTATGGCTACACCTTC.

The chain couples TRBV6-5 to TRBJ2-1; D is unclear. Germline V gives CDR1 MNHEY, CDR2 SVGAGI. There are 13 residues in the CDR3. V was trimmed by 6 bases and J by 4 bases, leaving 10 bases between them. The CDR3 DNA is TGTGCCAGCAGCCCCACCAGATACAATGAGCAGTTCTTC. It is translated as CASSPTRYNEQFF.

This clone was observed once. This chain connects TRBV19 to TRBJ1-1; the D is unclear. The length of the CDR3 is 14 residues. Germline-derived CDR1 and CDR2 are LNHDA and SQIVND (reference sequence). Between the trimmed V and J ends, which lost 1 base and 1 base, there was a span of 7 bases. The DNA of the CDR3 is TGTGCCAGTAGTATAGCAACGGGGAACACTGAAGCTTTCTTT. Translated: CASSIATGNTEAFF. Full variable domain (missing parts from reference TRBV19 and TRBJ1-1): DGGITQSPKYLFRKEGQNVTLSCEQNLNHDAMYWYRQDPGQGLRLIYYSQIVNDFQKGDIAEGYSVSREKKESFPLTVTSAQKNPTAFYLCASSIATGNTEAFFGQGTRLTVV.

The V and J genes are TRBV6-1 and TRBJ1-2, with D maybe TRBD1 (5 bases). In germline, CDR1 is MNHNS, CDR2 SASEGT. Trimming cost V 2 bases and J 7 bases, with 17 bases left between them. This CDR3 is built from 15 residues. The DNA for the CDR3 is TGTGCCAGCAGTGAAATAGGGGCGCTTATCGTTGGCTACACCTTC. Protein product: CASSEIGALIVGYTF.

The chain combines TRBV7-9 with TRBJ2-3, with D possibly matching TRBD2 (5 bases). Trimming removed 5 bases at V and 0 bases at J, with 15 bases between. CDR1 and CDR2 (germline): SEHNR, FQNEAQ (reference sequence). The CDR3 length is 16 residues. CDR3 protein: CASSPRTDPSTDTQYF. DNA for the CDR3: TGTGCCAGCAGCCCAAGGACTGATCCTAGCACAGATACGCAGTATTTT.

The chain couples TRBV13 to TRBJ1-3; no firm D call. The V end was cut by 4 bases, the J end by 0 bases, with 16 bases between. The CDR3 has 17 amino acids. Germline lookup yields CDR1 PRHDT and CDR2 FYEKMQ (reference sequence). The CDR3, as DNA: TGTGCCAGCAGCTCCCACGCCGGCGGGTTCTCTGGAAACACCATATATTTT. Translating it yields CASSSHAGGFSGNTIYF.

V is TRBV7-9 and J is TRBJ1-1; TRBD1 is a possible D gene (5 bases). V was pared by 6 bases and J by 0 bases, with 17 bases between. The germline V gene encodes CDR1 SEHNR and CDR2 FQNEAQ (reference sequence). This CDR3 comprises 16 residues. The DNA of the CDR3 is TGTGCCAGCAGTTTCCCCGTGGGGGGGATGAACACTGAAGCTTTCTTT. Protein: CASSFPVGGMNTEAFF.

This rearrangement joins TRBV6-2 or TRBV6-3 to TRBJ1-2, with D possibly matching TRBD1 (6 bases). V shed 6 bases and J shed 8 bases, with 16 bases lying between them. The germline V gene encodes CDR1 MNHEY and CDR2 SVGEGT. The CDR3 is 13 residues long. DNA for the CDR3: TGTGCCAGCAGCGACTTGAACAGGGAGGGCTACACCTTC. It encodes CASSDLNREGYTF.

The gene calls are TRBV27 and TRBJ1-3; no firm D call. V was trimmed by 6 bases and J by 0 bases, leaving 9 bases between them. Germline lookup yields CDR1 MNHEY and CDR2 SMNVEV (reference sequence). There are 14 residues in the CDR3. CDR3 bases: TGTGCCAGCAGCCTACAGTACTCTGGAAACACCATATATTTT. Amino acid sequence: CASSLQYSGNTIYF.

This clone occurred once. The junction and the germline gene differ at one end; a read error may be behind it. The DNA of the CDR3 is TGTGCCAGCAGTATAAAGACAGAGCTGCTCTTC. Amino acid sequence: CASSIKTELLF. The chain carries TRBV28 and TRBJ1-2; tentative D call: TRBD1 (5 bases). The germline V gene encodes CDR1 MDHEN and CDR2 SYDVKM. The length of the CDR3 is 11 residues.